This T cell receptor (beta chain) was sequenced in a study of blood T cell repertoires in COVID-19. Whole-study context: PBMCs, B-cell-depleted T cells, or T cells were the source of the cDNA or gDNA that made up the material.

The CDR3 length is 15 residues. The germline V gene encodes CDR1 SNHLY and CDR2 FYNNEI. V lost 4 bases to trimming and J lost 1 base; unmatched junction nucleotides: 3. Assay used: immunoSEQ multiplex PCR; TCRdb lists only in-frame clones, some missing. The sample records more than 250,000 clones, 70% to 90% being singletons. Allocation to cohorts depended on clinical history reported by the participants. The chain has TRBV2 and TRBJ1-5, with 8 bases aligning to TRBD1. This receptor was identified in a woman aged 40 to 50 with acute COVID-19. The source material was PBMCs or T cells enriched from blood (not recorded which). Here the CDR3 DNA reads TGTGCCAGCAGTGGACAGGGGCAGAGCAATCAGCCCCAGCATTTT. Encoded protein: CASSGQGQSNQPQHF.